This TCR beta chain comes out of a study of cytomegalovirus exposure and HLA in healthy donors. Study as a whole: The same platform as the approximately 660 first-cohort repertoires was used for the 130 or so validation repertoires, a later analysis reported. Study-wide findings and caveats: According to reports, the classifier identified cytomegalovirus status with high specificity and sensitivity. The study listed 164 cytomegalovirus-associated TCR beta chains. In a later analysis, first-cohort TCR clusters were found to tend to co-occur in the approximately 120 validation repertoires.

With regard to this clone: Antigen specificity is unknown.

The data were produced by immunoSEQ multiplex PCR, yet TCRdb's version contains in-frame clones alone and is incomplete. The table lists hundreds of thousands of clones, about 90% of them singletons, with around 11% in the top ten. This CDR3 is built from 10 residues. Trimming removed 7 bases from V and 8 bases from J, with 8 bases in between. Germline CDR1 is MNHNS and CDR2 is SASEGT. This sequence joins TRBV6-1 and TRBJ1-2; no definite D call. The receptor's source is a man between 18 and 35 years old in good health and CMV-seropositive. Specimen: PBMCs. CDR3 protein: CASTPGGYTF. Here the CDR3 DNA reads TGTGCCAGCACCCCAGGCGGCTACACCTTC.